The 16 T cell receptor beta chains given below trace back to one sample, sequenced in a study of beta chain features in type 1 diabetes. Expressed TCRB transcripts were sequenced because the isolated RNA had all been reverse transcribed beforehand. Some clones are missing from TCRdb's copy, which holds only in-frame ones; the method was immunoSEQ multiplex PCR. The profile covers about 270,000 clones, with approximately 15% appearing a single time and roughly 0.018% taken by the ten largest. Points from the study as a whole: All four CD4+ subsets of Type 1 diabetes patients contained TCRB CDR3s that were moderately but significantly shorter.

These TCRs are of unknown antigen specificity. Sequencing was carried out using naive CD4+ T cells from blood. The receptors were gathered from a man between 25 and 39 years old with type 1 diabetes.

This clone appeared a few times. V is TRBV6-5 and J is TRBJ2-7; 9 nucleotides line up with TRBD2. Looked up from germline, CDR1 is MNHEY and CDR2 is SVGAGI. V shed 2 bases and J 4 bases; nucleotides not matched to a gene: 3. The CDR3 loop spans 14 amino acids. The CDR3 region is CASSYKGLAYEQYF. CDR3 bases: TGTGCCAGCAGTTACAAGGGACTAGCTTACGAGCAGTACTTC.

This clone was counted a few times. The chain combines TRBV15 with TRBJ2-2, with D hard to call. V was clipped by 0 bases and J by 1 base, with 12 bases between them. Germline CDR1 is LNHNV and CDR2 is YYDKDF (reference sequence). The CDR3 runs to 17 residues. The CDR3 spells CATSRDPQSLNTGELFF. Written as DNA, the CDR3 is TGTGCCACCAGCAGAGACCCACAGTCTTTGAACACCGGGGAGCTGTTTTTT.

The chain carries TRBV27 and TRBJ2-1, with TRBD2 matching 13 bases. Trimming took 4 bases from V and 6 from J; bases not matched to a gene: 6. Germline V gene data show CDR1 as MNHEY and CDR2 as SMNVEV (reference sequence). This CDR3 spans 16 amino acids. Here the CDR3 reads CASSWTSGRAANEQFF. CDR3 coding DNA: TGTGCCAGCAGTTGGACTAGCGGGAGAGCGGCCAATGAGCAGTTCTTC.

This clone showed up just a few times. The chain is built from TRBV30 and TRBJ1-1; 7 bases match TRBD1. CDR3 length: 15 amino acids. Germline CDR1 is GTSNPN and CDR2 is SVGIG (reference sequence). J gave up 4 bases and V 1 base, and 9 bases lay outside the gene matches. This CDR3 is CAWSGEPRTGTEAFF. Here the CDR3 DNA reads TGTGCCTGGAGTGGAGAACCAAGGACAGGCACTGAAGCTTTCTTT.

This clone has only a few counts. The CDR3 reads CASSSRRGGDTQYF. The CDR3 coding sequence is TGTGCCAGCAGCTCTCGGAGGGGGGGAGATACGCAGTATTTT. The chain is built from TRBV7-2 and TRBJ2-3; the D gene is possibly TRBD2 (7 bases). The CDR3 length is 14 residues. V lost 4 bases to trimming and J lost 5 bases, with 13 bases between them. Per the germline V gene, CDR1 is SGHTA and CDR2 is FQGNSA.

The gene calls are TRBV11-2 and TRBJ2-4, with a possible D match to TRBD2 (6 bases). V gave up 5 bases and J gave up 5 bases, with 22 bases separating them. CDR3 length: 17 amino acids. Per the germline V gene, CDR1 is SGHAT and CDR2 is FQNNGV. The CDR3 region has the DNA TGTGCCAGCAGCCCCATTAAACGGAGGGACGGCGAAAACATTCAGTACTTC. Residues: CASSPIKRRDGENIQYF.

The chain uses TRBV6-6 and TRBJ1-1; perhaps TRBD1 as D (6 bases). Looked up from germline, CDR1 is MNHNY and CDR2 is SVGAGI (reference sequence). Trimming stripped 2 bases from V and 11 bases from J, with 15 bases between. This CDR3 region has 13 residues. Here the CDR3 DNA reads TGTGCCAGCAGTTACGGACGGGGGGCGAGCGCTTTCTTT. It is translated as CASSYGRGASAFF.

The chain joins TRBV28 to TRBJ1-5; 7 nucleotides align to TRBD1. Losses at the gene ends were 6 bases for V and 4 bases for J; bases not matched to a gene: 9. From germline, CDR1 is MDHEN and CDR2 SYDVKM. CDR3 length equals 15 residues. The CDR3 nucleotides read TGTGCCAGCAGCTCAACAAGGGGGCGGAATCAGCCCCAGCATTTT. This encodes CASSSTRGRNQPQHF.

The J gene is TRBJ2-3, the V gene TRBV5-4; D possibly corresponds to TRBD1 (6 bases). V lost 4 bases and J lost 1, with 10 bases in between. Germline V gene lookup returns CDR1 SGHNT and CDR2 YYREEE (reference sequence). The CDR3 has 14 residues. CDR3 bases: TGTGCCAGCAGCCAGAGACAGGGCACAGATACGCAGTATTTT. This encodes CASSQRQGTDTQYF.

The chain employs TRBV15 and TRBJ2-6, with a possible D match to TRBD1 (5 bases). V lost 3 bases to trimming and J lost 4 bases, with 13 bases between them. This CDR3 has 16 residues. Germline V gene sequence: CDR1 LNHNV, CDR2 YYDKDF (reference sequence). CDR3 sequence: CATSSDSGSGANVLTF. The CDR3 region has the DNA TGTGCCACCAGCAGCGACTCAGGGTCCGGGGCCAACGTCCTGACTTTC.

This clone turned up a few times. This chain links TRBV9 with TRBJ1-2; TRBD1 is a possible D gene (6 bases). The germline gives CDR1 SGDLS, CDR2 YYNGEE. The CDR3 consists of 13 residues. V lost 4 bases to trimming and J lost 7 bases, with 14 bases between them. This CDR3 is CASSLRDTSGYTF. CDR3 nucleotide sequence: TGTGCCAGCAGCCTCAGGGACACCTCTGGCTACACCTTC.

The chain employs TRBV7-9 and TRBJ2-7; TRBD2 aligns across 10 bases. In germline, CDR1 is SEHNR, CDR2 FQNEAQ (reference sequence). The CDR3 sequence is 13 residues long. V lost 5 bases and J lost 6; bases outside the gene matches: 4. The CDR3 spells CASSQAGGFEQYF. CDR3 nucleotide sequence: TGTGCCAGCAGCCAAGCGGGAGGGTTCGAGCAGTACTTC. The entire variable domain, with the rest obtained from reference TRBV7-9 and TRBJ2-7, is as follows: DTGVSQNPRHKITKRGQNVTFRCDPISEHNRLYWYRQTLGQGPEFLTYFQNEAQLEKSRLLSDRFSAERPKGSFSTLEIQRTEQGDSAMYLCASSQAGGFEQYFGPGTRLTVT.

The rearrangement links TRBV11-2 to TRBJ2-5, with 14 bases that match TRBD2. The germline V gene encodes CDR1 SGHAT and CDR2 FQNNGV. The CDR3 consists of 18 residues. Trimming took 3 bases from V and 5 from J; bases not matched to a gene: 11. The chain's CDR3 is CASSLGTSGSYVSETQYF. DNA for the CDR3: TGTGCCAGCAGCTTGGGGACTAGCGGGAGTTATGTTTCTGAGACCCAGTACTTC. Variable domain in full (rest from reference TRBV11-2 and TRBJ2-5): EAGVAQSPRYKIIEKRQSVAFWCNPISGHATLYWYQQILGQGPKLLIQFQNNGVVDDSQLPKDRFSAERLKGVDSTLKIQPAKLEDSAVYLCASSLGTSGSYVSETQYFGPGTRLLVL.

CDR3 region: CSVTASGTYNEQFF. As DNA, the CDR3 is TGCAGCGTGACGGCGAGCGGTACCTACAATGAGCAGTTCTTC. The chain couples TRBV29-1 to TRBJ2-1, with a weak D call TRBD2 (5 bases). V lost 6 bases to trimming and J lost 2 bases, with 14 bases between them. The CDR3 is 14 residues long. The germline V gene has CDR1 SQVTM and CDR2 ANQGSEA.

This clone was recorded a few times. The rearrangement joins TRBV13 to TRBJ1-1; D remains unclear. The CDR3 is 13 residues long. V lost 2 bases to trimming and J lost 6 bases, with 10 bases between them. Germline V CDR1 and CDR2: PRHDT, FYEKMQ (reference sequence). This CDR3 reads CASSLIGRAEAFF. The CDR3 DNA reads as TGTGCCAGCAGCTTAATAGGGCGGGCTGAAGCTTTCTTT.

The chain combines TRBV19 with TRBJ2-6; TRBD2 agrees at 12 bases. CDR1 and CDR2 (germline): LNHDA, SQIVND (reference sequence). There are 18 residues in the CDR3. V dropped 3 bases and J dropped 3; count of bases not matched to a gene: 6. Written as DNA, the CDR3 is TGTGCCAGTAGTATCCGTCTAGCGGGAGGGGTTGGGGCCAACGTCCTGACTTTC. It codes for CASSIRLAGGVGANVLTF. The whole variable domain, filled in from reference TRBV19 and TRBJ2-6, reads DGGITQSPKYLFRKEGQNVTLSCEQNLNHDAMYWYRQDPGQGLRLIYYSQIVNDFQKGDIAEGYSVSREKKESFPLTVTSAQKNPTAFYLCASSIRLAGGVGANVLTFGAGSRLTVL.